This T cell receptor (beta chain) was captured by sequencing in a study of cytomegalovirus exposure and HLA in healthy donors. Study in general: Across more than 350 genotyped donors, 65% to 90% landed in the Caucasian-associated ancestry cluster. Study-level findings and limits: An analysis that was carried out later associated approximately 17,000 TCR beta sequences with HLA alleles at 0.05 false discovery rate.

V was trimmed by 4 bases and J by 0 bases, leaving 10 bases between them. Germline CDR1 is SNHLY and CDR2 is FYNNEI. The CDR3 has 15 residues. Samples came from healthy bone marrow donors. Comments on this clone: Its antigen is undetermined.

The PCR ran on 60 Vbeta and 13 Jbeta primers. As processed by the authors: The count from a later analysis was 65 million to 90 million unique TCR beta chains, 9 million to 12 million of them shared. The protocol was immunoSEQ multiplex PCR, while the TCRdb copy is restricted to in-frame clones and leaves out a portion. D and trimming come from the DNA, and the V and J calls and clone size come from that table. The sample yields about 140,000 clones, roughly 77% seen once. The TCR was taken from a man aged 18-30 years in good health and CMV-seropositive. The sample consisted of PBMCs. The rearrangement joins TRBV2 to TRBJ1-3; tentative D call: TRBD1 (6 bases). The CDR3 here is CASSVGALSGNTIYF. The DNA for the CDR3 is TGTGCCAGCAGTGTGGGGGCACTCTCTGGAAACACCATATATTTT. The full variable domain, rest sourced from reference TRBV2 and TRBJ1-3, is EPEVTQTPSHQVTQMGQEVILRCVPISNHLYFYWYRQILGQKVEFLVSFYNNEISEKSEIFDDQFSVERPDGSNFTLKIRSTKLEDSAMYFCASSVGALSGNTIYFGEGSWLTVV.